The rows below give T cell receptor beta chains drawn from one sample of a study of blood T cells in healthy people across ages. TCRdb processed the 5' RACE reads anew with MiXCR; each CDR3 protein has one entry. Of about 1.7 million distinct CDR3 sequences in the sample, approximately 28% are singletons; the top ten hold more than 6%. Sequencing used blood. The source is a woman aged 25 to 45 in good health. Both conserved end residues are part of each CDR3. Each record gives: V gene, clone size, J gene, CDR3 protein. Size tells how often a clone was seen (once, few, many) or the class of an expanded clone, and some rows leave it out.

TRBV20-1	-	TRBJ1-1	CSARGRGNTEAFF
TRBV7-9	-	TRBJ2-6	CASSLLTGPGANVLTF
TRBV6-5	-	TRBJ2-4	CASSSPGTAAKNIQYF
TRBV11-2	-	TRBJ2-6	CASSTLGGQGFSGANVLTF
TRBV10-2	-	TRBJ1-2	CASSEPLGSYGYTF
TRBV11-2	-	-	CASRRAGILAYEQYF
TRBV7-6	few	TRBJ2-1	CASSLSQGNYNEQFF
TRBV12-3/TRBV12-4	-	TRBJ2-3	CASSARQTYREGSTDTQYF
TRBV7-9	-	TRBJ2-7	CASSWTGAEVQYF
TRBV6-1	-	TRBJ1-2	CAGSFAGTGASLNYGYTF
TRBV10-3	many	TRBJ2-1	CAISESWAPGFF
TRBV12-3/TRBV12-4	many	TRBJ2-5	CASSLSRTSVSQETQYF
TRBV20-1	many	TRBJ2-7	CSATSGNGYEQYF
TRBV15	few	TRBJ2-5	CATSRDRALGETQYF
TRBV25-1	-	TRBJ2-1	CASSDPPSTTETNEQFF
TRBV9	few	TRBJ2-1	CASSVGTSGSHEQFF
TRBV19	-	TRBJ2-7	CASKPDGLNSYEQYF
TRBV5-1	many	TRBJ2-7	CASSLARGREQYF
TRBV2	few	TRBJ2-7	CASRQAGSYEQYF
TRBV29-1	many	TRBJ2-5	CSVGPRQQETQYF
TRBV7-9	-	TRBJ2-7	CAASQGGSTYEQYF
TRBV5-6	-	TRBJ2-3	CASSSLDRATQYF
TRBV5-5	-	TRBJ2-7	CASSSYPREQYF
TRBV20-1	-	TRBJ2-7	CSDGLAVTYEQYF
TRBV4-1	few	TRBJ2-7	CASSQDPITTRQYF
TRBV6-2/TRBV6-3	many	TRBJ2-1	CASSATIGEQFF
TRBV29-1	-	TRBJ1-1	CSVGRRRGNTEAFF
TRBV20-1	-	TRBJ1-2	CSARSGYGYTF
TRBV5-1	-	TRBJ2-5	CASSLETGTDLGEQYF
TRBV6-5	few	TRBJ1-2	CASTRGQANYGYTF
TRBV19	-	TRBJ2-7	CASSTSVSNYEQYF
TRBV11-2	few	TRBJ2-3	CASSLGLVLTTSTDTQYF
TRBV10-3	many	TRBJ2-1	CAISDRGGGVNEQFF
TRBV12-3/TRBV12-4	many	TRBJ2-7	CASSQSLEGTYEQYF
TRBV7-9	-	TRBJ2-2	CASSRLGATGELFF
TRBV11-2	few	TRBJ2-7	CASGGGPTYEQYF
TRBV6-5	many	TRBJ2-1	CASRSSSYNEQFF
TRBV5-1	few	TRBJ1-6	CASSLGLEVSPLHF
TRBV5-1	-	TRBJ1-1	CASSDTTGGRTEAFF
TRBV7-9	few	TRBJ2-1	CASSSRLTSSYNEQFF
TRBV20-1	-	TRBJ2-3	CSASRLAGERTDTQYF
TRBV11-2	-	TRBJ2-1	CASSLDGVRGQEQFF
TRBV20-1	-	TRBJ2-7	CSANPGGFYEQYF
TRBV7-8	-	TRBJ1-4	CASSPRIAEKLFF
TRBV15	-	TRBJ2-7	CATSGRISDEQYF
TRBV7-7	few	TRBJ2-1	CASSSGSLNEQFF
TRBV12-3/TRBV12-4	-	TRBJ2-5	CASTKGGGVLGETQYF
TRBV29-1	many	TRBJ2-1	CSVRAIGGEQFF
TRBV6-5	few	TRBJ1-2	CASGPGPPGVSYGYTF
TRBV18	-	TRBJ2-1	CASSPPGGWQFF
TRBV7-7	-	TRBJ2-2	CASSSGQGHGGELFF
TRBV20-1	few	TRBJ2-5	CSASRQAEQYF
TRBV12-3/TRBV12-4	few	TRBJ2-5	CASSWTGVGEYF